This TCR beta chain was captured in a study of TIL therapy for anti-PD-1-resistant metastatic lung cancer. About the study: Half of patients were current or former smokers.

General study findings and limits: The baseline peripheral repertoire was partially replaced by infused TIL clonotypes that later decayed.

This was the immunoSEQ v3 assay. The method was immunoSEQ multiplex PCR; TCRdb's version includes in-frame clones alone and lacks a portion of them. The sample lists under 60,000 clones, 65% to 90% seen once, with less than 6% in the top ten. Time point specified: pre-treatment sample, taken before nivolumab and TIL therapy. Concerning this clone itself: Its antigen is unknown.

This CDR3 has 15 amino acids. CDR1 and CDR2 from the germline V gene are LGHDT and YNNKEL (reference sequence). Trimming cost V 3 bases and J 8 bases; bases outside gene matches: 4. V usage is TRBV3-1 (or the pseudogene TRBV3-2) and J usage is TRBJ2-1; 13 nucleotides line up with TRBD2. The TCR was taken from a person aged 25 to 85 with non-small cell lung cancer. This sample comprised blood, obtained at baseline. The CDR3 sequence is CASSHGLAGVDEQFF. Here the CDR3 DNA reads TGTGCCAGCAGCCATGGACTAGCGGGAGTGGATGAGCAGTTCTTC.